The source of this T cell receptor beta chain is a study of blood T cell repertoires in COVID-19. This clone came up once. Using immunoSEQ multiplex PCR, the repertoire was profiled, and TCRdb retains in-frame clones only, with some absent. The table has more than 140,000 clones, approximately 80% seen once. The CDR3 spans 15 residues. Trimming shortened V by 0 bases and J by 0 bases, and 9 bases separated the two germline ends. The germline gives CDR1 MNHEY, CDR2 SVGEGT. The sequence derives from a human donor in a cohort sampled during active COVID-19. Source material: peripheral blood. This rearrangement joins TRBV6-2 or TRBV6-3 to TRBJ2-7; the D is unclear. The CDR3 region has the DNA TGTGCCAGCAGTTACTCGAGAGCCCTCTCCTACGAGCAGTACTTC. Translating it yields CASSYSRALSYEQYF.